Sequencing of this TCR beta chain was carried out in a study of T cell repertoires in cytomegalovirus infection. Study context: Both CMV infection and a matching HLA type were indicated by public TCR beta signatures.

Regarding this clonotype: Antigen specificity is unknown.

Germline lookup yields CDR1 KGHDR and CDR2 SFDVKD. V lost 4 bases and J lost 5, with 14 bases in between. The CDR3 consists of 15 residues. TCRdb analysed the reads with MiXCR anew, one entry per CDR3 protein. Altogether approximately 110,000 distinct CDR3 sequences are present, 29% being singletons, with the ten largest covering about 81%. Findings and limits, study-wide: Across the ex vivo response, the dominant clonotypes were HLA-C-restricted CMV-specific TCR beta clonotypes.

The clonotype originates from a human donor in good health (CMV status not recorded). Some clones in this sample may be carry-over from other donors' samples. The chain joins TRBV24-1 to TRBJ1-5; tentative D call: TRBD1 (5 bases). This specimen consisted of CD8+ T cells from cultured PBMCs, obtained from culture after CMV antigen stimulation. The CDR3 DNA sequence: TGTGCCACCAGTGACCCTGACAGTCCAGATCAGCCCCAGCATTTT. Encoded protein: CATSDPDSPDQPQHF.